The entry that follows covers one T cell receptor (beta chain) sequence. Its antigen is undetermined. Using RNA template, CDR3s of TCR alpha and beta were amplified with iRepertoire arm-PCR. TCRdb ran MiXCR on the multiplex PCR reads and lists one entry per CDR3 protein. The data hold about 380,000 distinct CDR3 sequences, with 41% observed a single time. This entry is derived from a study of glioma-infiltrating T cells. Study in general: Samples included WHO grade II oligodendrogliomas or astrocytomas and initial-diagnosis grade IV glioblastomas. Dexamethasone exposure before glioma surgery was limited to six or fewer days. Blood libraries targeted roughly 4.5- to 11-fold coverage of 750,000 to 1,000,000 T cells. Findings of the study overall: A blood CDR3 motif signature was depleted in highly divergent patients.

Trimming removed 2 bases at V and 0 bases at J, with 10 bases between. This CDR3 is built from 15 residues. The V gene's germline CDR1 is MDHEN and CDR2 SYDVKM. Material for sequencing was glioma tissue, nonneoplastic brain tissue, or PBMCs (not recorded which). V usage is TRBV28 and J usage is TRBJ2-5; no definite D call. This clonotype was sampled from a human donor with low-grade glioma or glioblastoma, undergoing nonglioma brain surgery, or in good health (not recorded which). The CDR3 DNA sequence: TGTGCCAGCAGTTTAGGGCACCTGTACCAAGAGACCCAGTACTTC. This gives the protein CASSLGHLYQETQYF.